The rows below give T cell receptor beta chains drawn from one sample of a study of blood T cell repertoires in COVID-19. Profiling relied on immunoSEQ multiplex PCR, and the TCRdb table lists in-frame clones only, not all of them. The table has a few hundred thousand clones, about 88% seen once. Sequencing was carried out using peripheral blood. These receptors came from a man in his 60s with acute or convalescent COVID-19. CDR3s include the opening cysteine and the closing phenylalanine or tryptophan. D genes are given only for firm matches. Clone size is given for some rows only: seen once, a few or many times, or a class if the clone is expanded.

CDR3 length: 11; V gene: TRBV6-5; D gene: .; J gene: TRBJ1-1; clone size: once; CDR3 protein: CASRQNTEAFF; CDR3 DNA: TGTGCCAGCAGACAGAACACTGAAGCTTTCTTT
CDR3 length: 15; V gene: TRBV15; D gene: .; J gene: TRBJ2-3; clone size: .; CDR3 protein: CATSTLGDFTDTQYF; CDR3 DNA: TGTGCCACCAGCACTCTTGGGGACTTCACAGATACGCAGTATTTT
CDR3 length: 17; V gene: TRBV6-2/TRBV6-3; D gene: TRBD2; J gene: TRBJ2-3; clone size: .; CDR3 protein: CASSYSIQRGGYRAQYF; CDR3 DNA: TGTGCCAGCAGTTACTCGATCCAGCGGGGGGGTTATCGCGCGCAGTATTTT
CDR3 length: 14; V gene: TRBV2; D gene: .; J gene: TRBJ1-5; clone size: .; CDR3 protein: CASTLGGSNQPQHF; CDR3 DNA: TGTGCCAGCACGCTCGGGGGGAGCAATCAGCCCCAGCATTTT
CDR3 length: 16; V gene: TRBV9; D gene: TRBD2; J gene: TRBJ2-1; clone size: .; CDR3 protein: CASSVWRGASYNEQFF; CDR3 DNA: TGTGCCAGCAGCGTATGGCGGGGGGCCTCCTACAATGAGCAGTTCTTC
CDR3 length: 15; V gene: TRBV2; D gene: TRBD1; J gene: TRBJ2-7; clone size: .; CDR3 protein: CASRSRDRGPGEQYF; CDR3 DNA: TGTGCCAGCCGTAGTCGGGACAGGGGGCCTGGCGAGCAGTACTTC
CDR3 length: 14; V gene: TRBV20-1; D gene: .; J gene: TRBJ2-3; clone size: .; CDR3 protein: CSASRGASTDTQYF; CDR3 DNA: TGCAGTGCTAGTCGCGGGGCTAGCACAGATACGCAGTATTTT
CDR3 length: 16; V gene: TRBV7-9; D gene: TRBD1; J gene: TRBJ1-2; clone size: .; CDR3 protein: CASSPGQGLSHYGYTF; CDR3 DNA: TGTGCCAGCAGCCCGGGACAGGGGTTAAGTCACTATGGCTACACCTTC
CDR3 length: 16; V gene: TRBV7-3; D gene: TRBD2; J gene: TRBJ2-1; clone size: .; CDR3 protein: CASSLVSGGNPDEQFF; CDR3 DNA: TGTGCCAGCAGCCTCGTGAGCGGGGGGAATCCGGATGAGCAGTTCTTC
CDR3 length: 14; V gene: TRBV9; D gene: .; J gene: TRBJ2-7; clone size: .; CDR3 protein: CASAEQGHSYEQYF; CDR3 DNA: TGTGCCAGCGCCGAGCAGGGGCACTCCTACGAGCAGTACTTC
CDR3 length: 13; V gene: TRBV12-5; D gene: .; J gene: TRBJ2-6; clone size: .; CDR3 protein: CASGPDRGNVLTF; CDR3 DNA: TGTGCTAGTGGGCCAGACAGAGGCAACGTCCTGACTTTC
CDR3 length: 13; V gene: TRBV5-6; D gene: TRBD1; J gene: TRBJ2-6; clone size: .; CDR3 protein: CASSLNRGTVLTF; CDR3 DNA: TGTGCCAGCAGCTTAAACAGGGGTACCGTCCTGACTTTC